These 22 T cell receptor beta chains originate from one sample sequenced in a study of control samples from healthy donors and cancer patients. Assay used: immunoSEQ multiplex PCR; TCRdb lists only in-frame clones, some missing. The sample contains some 130,000 clones, 75% to 95% of which appear only once. Sequenced material: blood. Every receptor here comes from a man in his late teens or twenties in good health.

This chain links TRBV19 with TRBJ1-4, with TRBD1 as a possible D gene (5 bases). V was cut by 4 bases and J by 0 bases, with 6 bases left in between. Germline-derived CDR1 and CDR2 are LNHDA and SQIVND (reference sequence). This CDR3 is built from 14 residues. CDR3 nucleotide sequence: TGTGCCAGTAGTAAACAGGCAACTAATGAAAAACTGTTTTTT. Translation gives CASSKQATNEKLFF. Supplemented by reference TRBV19 and TRBJ1-4, the full variable domain reads DGGITQSPKYLFRKEGQNVTLSCEQNLNHDAMYWYRQDPGQGLRLIYYSQIVNDFQKGDIAEGYSVSREKKESFPLTVTSAQKNPTAFYLCASSKQATNEKLFFGSGTQLSVL.

The rearrangement links TRBV30 to TRBJ2-5, with D tentatively TRBD1 or TRBD2 (5 bases each). Trimming cost V 2 bases and J 2 bases, with 9 bases left between them. Looked up from germline, CDR1 is GTSNPN and CDR2 is SVGIG (reference sequence). The CDR3 runs to 13 residues. This chain's CDR3 is CAWSRDAQETQYF. In nucleotides, the CDR3 is TGTGCCTGGAGTAGGGACGCACAAGAGACCCAGTACTTC.

V gene TRBV7-9 combines with J gene TRBJ1-6; 10 nucleotides match TRBD1. The germline CDR1 and CDR2 sequences are SEHNR and FQNEAQ (reference sequence). Trimming took 0 bases from V and 10 from J; bases not matched to a gene: 6. The CDR3 sequence is 16 residues long. The CDR3 DNA sequence: TGTGCCAGCAGCTTAGCTCCGGGACAGGGGAGGTCACCCCTCCACTTT. This codes for CASSLAPGQGRSPLHF.

The chain recombines TRBV20-1 with TRBJ2-1; the D gene is possibly TRBD1 (5 bases). The V and J ends lost 4 bases and 7 bases respectively, with 8 bases between them. CDR3 length: 11 residues. Germline V gene data show CDR1 as DFQATT and CDR2 as SNEGSKA (reference sequence). CDR3 nucleotide sequence: TGCAGTGCTACAGGGAAGAATGAGCAGTTCTTC. This codes for CSATGKNEQFF.

This chain connects TRBV9 to TRBJ2-2; 9 nucleotides line up with TRBD2. The CDR3 contains 17 residues. V lost 0 bases, J lost 5 bases, and 8 bases stayed unmatched. Per the germline V gene, CDR1 is SGDLS and CDR2 is YYNGEE. CDR3 residues: CASSVGGSGRGTGELFF. The CDR3 bases are TGTGCCAGCAGCGTAGGTGGTAGCGGGAGAGGTACCGGGGAGCTGTTTTTT.

The chain joins TRBV11-3 to TRBJ2-1; 12 bases are a match to TRBD1. CDR1 and CDR2 (germline): SGHNT, YENEEA. J was trimmed by 10 bases and V by 4 bases; bases with no gene match: 5. The CDR3 length is 14 residues. The CDR3: CASSSGQGAFEQFF. The CDR3 DNA reads as TGTGCCAGCAGCTCGGGACAGGGGGCTTTCGAGCAGTTCTTC.

The gene calls are TRBV12-3 or TRBV12-4 and TRBJ1-5, with no clear D. Trimming shortened V by 8 bases and J by 5 bases, and 13 bases separated the two germline ends. The CDR3 length is 13 residues. The DNA for the CDR3 is TGTGCCAGCCGGCACAGAAATGATCAGCCCCAGCATTTT. This encodes CASRHRNDQPQHF.

V and J are TRBV11-1 and TRBJ1-1; the D gene is possibly TRBD1 (6 bases). This CDR3 comprises 16 residues. Trimming took off 5 bases at V and 1 base at J, with 17 bases between the two ends. Looked up from germline, CDR1 is SGHAT and CDR2 is FQDESV (reference sequence). The CDR3 spells CASSLRWGAANTEAFF. CDR3 in DNA: TGTGCCAGCAGCCTTAGATGGGGGGCCGCGAACACTGAAGCTTTCTTT.

A few counts support this clone. The J gene is TRBJ1-1, the V gene TRBV5-1; TRBD1 is a possible D gene (5 bases). CDR1 SGHRS and CDR2 YFSETQ come from the germline V gene. This CDR3 contains 15 residues. Trimming cost V 5 bases and J 11 bases, with 25 bases left between them. CDR3 in DNA: TGCGCCAGCAGTCCGGATGGGGGTAATAGATATGGGGCTTTCTTT. This sequence encodes CASSPDGGNRYGAFF.

The rearrangement joins TRBV5-4 to TRBJ2-1; 7 bases match TRBD2. The CDR3 loop spans 16 amino acids. Germline V gene lookup returns CDR1 SGHNT and CDR2 YYREEE (reference sequence). J lost 4 bases, V lost 0 bases, and 7 bases had no gene match. This CDR3 reads CASSLGTGGGYNEQFF. The CDR3 DNA reads TGTGCCAGCAGCTTGGGAACGGGAGGAGGGTACAATGAGCAGTTCTTC.

The chain uses TRBV6-6 and TRBJ1-5; D unclear. Germline CDR1 and CDR2: MNHNY and SVGAGI (reference sequence). With 2 bases removed from V and 6 bases from J, the gap between germline ends came to 8 bases. The CDR3 loop spans 13 amino acids. The CDR3 DNA reads TGTGCCAGCAGTTACGGGCTGGGTCAGCCCCAGCATTTT. Its protein product is CASSYGLGQPQHF.

The rearrangement uses TRBV28 and TRBJ1-6; D might be TRBD1 (6 bases). The CDR3 is made up of 18 amino acids. CDR1 and CDR2 (germline): MDHEN, SYDVKM. V lost 2 bases and J 0 bases, leaving 14 bases between the germline ends. The CDR3 loop reads CASSLPGTPSSYNSPLHF. The DNA for the CDR3 is TGTGCCAGCAGTTTACCGGGGACACCGAGCTCCTATAATTCACCCCTCCACTTT.

The chain carries TRBV11-3 and TRBJ2-2, with 7 bases matching TRBD1. The CDR3 runs 15 residues. CDR1 SGHNT and CDR2 YENEEA come from the germline V gene. V shed 5 bases, J shed 3 bases, and the junction held 6 bases outside the gene matches. Written as DNA, the CDR3 is TGTGCCAGCAGCATTACAGGGGTCTACACCGGGGAGCTGTTTTTT. This gives the protein CASSITGVYTGELFF.

The chain recombines TRBV4-1 with TRBJ1-5; D is perhaps TRBD1 (5 bases). CDR1 is MGHRA and CDR2 is YSYEKL in the germline V gene. V shed 1 base and J shed 5 bases, with 9 bases lying between them. The CDR3 totals 14 residues. The CDR3 loop reads CASSQAIGDQPQHF. Written as DNA, the CDR3 is TGCGCCAGCAGCCAAGCCATAGGGGATCAGCCCCAGCATTTT.

In this sample, this clone turned up a few times. This rearrangement joins TRBV11-2 to TRBJ1-1, with D perhaps TRBD1 (6 bases). The CDR3 has 15 residues. Germline CDR1 SGHAT, CDR2 FQNNGV. V was pared by 2 bases and J by 0 bases, with 10 bases between. This chain's CDR3 is CASSLQGYLNTEAFF. DNA of the CDR3: TGTGCCAGCAGCTTACAGGGGTATCTGAACACTGAAGCTTTCTTT.

V usage is TRBV3-1 (or the pseudogene TRBV3-2) and J usage is TRBJ1-2; D gene uncertain. The CDR3 loop spans 14 amino acids. V was clipped by 0 bases and J by 4 bases, with 9 bases between them. Per germline, CDR1 LGHDT and CDR2 YNNKEL (reference sequence). The CDR3, as DNA: TGTGCCAGCAGCCAAGAAAATAGTGGCTATGGCTACACCTTC. Translating gives CASSQENSGYGYTF.

This chain joins TRBV7-6 and TRBJ1-4; no reliable D call. The V gene lost 2 bases and the J gene lost 4 bases, with 14 bases spanning the gap. The CDR3 runs 16 residues. The germline gives CDR1 SGHVS, CDR2 FNYEAQ. The DNA of the CDR3 is TGTGCCAGCAGCTTAAGGTCCGCTTCCTTTAATGAAAAACTGTTTTTT. Encoded protein: CASSLRSASFNEKLFF.

The gene calls are TRBV7-2 and TRBJ2-3; TRBD2 is a possible D gene (6 bases). With 6 bases removed from V and 1 base from J, the gap between germline ends came to 14 bases. Germline values: CDR1 SGHTA, CDR2 FQGNSA. There are 15 residues in the CDR3. CDR3 DNA sequence: TGTGCCAGCAGACCTTCGGGAGAGGGCACAGATACGCAGTATTTT. It encodes CASRPSGEGTDTQYF.

This sequence joins TRBV18 and TRBJ1-5, with 7 bases matching TRBD1. With V trimmed by 5 bases and J by 6 bases, 10 bases remained unmatched. This CDR3 has 15 amino acids. From germline, CDR1 is KGHSH and CDR2 LQKENI. CDR3 DNA: TGTGCCAGCTCATCCAGCAGGGGGGAGGGTCAGCCCCAGCATTTT. This translates into CASSSSRGEGQPQHF.

This chain uses TRBV15 with TRBJ2-1; D is possibly TRBD1 (5 bases). V was shortened by 1 base and J by 1 base, with 14 bases between the two germline ends. From germline, CDR1 is LNHNV and CDR2 YYDKDF (reference sequence). The CDR3 loop spans 17 amino acids. The CDR3 DNA sequence: TGTGCCACCAGCAGAGTCGAATTGGGGCGTTCCTACAATGAGCAGTTCTTC. Translated, it gives CATSRVELGRSYNEQFF.

The chain uses TRBV24-1 and TRBJ1-3; no reliable D call. The length of the CDR3 is 14 residues. V was pared by 4 bases and J by 0 bases, with 6 bases between. The germline V gene encodes CDR1 KGHDR and CDR2 SFDVKD. This chain's CDR3 is CATSDPASGNTIYF. CDR3 in DNA: TGTGCCACCAGTGACCCCGCCTCTGGAAACACCATATATTTT.

The V gene is TRBV5-1, the J gene TRBJ2-2; no clear D gene. Trimming removed 4 bases from V and 5 bases from J, with 12 bases in between. The CDR3 has 14 residues. Germline V gives CDR1 SGHRS, CDR2 YFSETQ. The CDR3 DNA follows: TGCGCCAGCAGCGTCCCCCTAGGAACCGGGGAGCTGTTTTTT. Protein: CASSVPLGTGELFF.